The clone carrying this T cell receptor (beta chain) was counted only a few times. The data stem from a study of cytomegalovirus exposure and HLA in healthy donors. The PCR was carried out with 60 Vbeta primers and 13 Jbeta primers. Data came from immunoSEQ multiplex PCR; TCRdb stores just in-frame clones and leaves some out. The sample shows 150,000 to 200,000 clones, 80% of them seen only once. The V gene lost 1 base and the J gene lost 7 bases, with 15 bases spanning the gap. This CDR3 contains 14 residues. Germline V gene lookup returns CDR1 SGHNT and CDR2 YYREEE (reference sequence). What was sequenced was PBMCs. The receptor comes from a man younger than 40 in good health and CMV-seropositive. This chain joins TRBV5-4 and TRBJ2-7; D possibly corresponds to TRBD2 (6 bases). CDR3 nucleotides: TGTGCCAGCAGCTTGATCCAGGTGGCGGGGGAGCAGTACTTC. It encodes CASSLIQVAGEQYF.